A selection of T cell receptor beta chains follows, all from one sample in a study of cytotoxic CD8 clonotypes in ibrutinib-treated CLL. Sequencing used immunoSEQ multiplex PCR; TCRdb keeps in-frame clones, though not all of them. The sample includes about 310,000 clones, about 80% of them seen just once. Sequences were derived from PBMCs, sampled before ibrutinib treatment. These receptors originate from a human donor with chronic lymphocytic leukemia. The CDR3 runs from the conserved cysteine through the conserved F or W. A D gene is named only where the DNA matches it firmly. Part of the rows lack a size; the others show once, few, many or a class for expanded clones.

abundance: few
len: 13
d_gene: TRBD2
j_gene: TRBJ2-1
v_gene: TRBV27
CDR3nt: TGTGCCAGCAGCTATAGCGGGAACAATGAGCAGTTCTTC
CDR3aa: CASSYSGNNEQFF

abundance: .
len: 14
d_gene: .
j_gene: TRBJ2-1
v_gene: TRBV7-3
CDR3nt: TGTGCCAGCAGCTTACTTCTGACCAGTAATGAGCAGTTCTTC
CDR3aa: CASSLLLTSNEQFF

abundance: .
len: 15
d_gene: TRBD2
j_gene: TRBJ2-1
v_gene: TRBV7-3
CDR3nt: TGTGCCAGCAGCTACCAGGCTAGCGGATACAATGAGCAGTTCTTC
CDR3aa: CASSYQASGYNEQFF

abundance: once
len: 14
d_gene: .
j_gene: TRBJ1-5
v_gene: TRBV28
CDR3nt: TGTGCCAGCAGTACGACAGAACTCAATCAGCCCCAGCATTTT
CDR3aa: CASSTTELNQPQHF

abundance: .
len: 15
d_gene: TRBD1
j_gene: TRBJ2-3
v_gene: TRBV5-8
CDR3nt: TGTGCCAGCAGCTCGGGACAGGGGGGCACAGATACGCAGTATTTT
CDR3aa: CASSSGQGGTDTQYF

abundance: .
len: 14
d_gene: TRBD2
j_gene: TRBJ2-1
v_gene: TRBV19
CDR3nt: TGTGCCAGTAGTTTGGGACTAGCGGGAGTCGAGCAGTTCTTC
CDR3aa: CASSLGLAGVEQFF

abundance: .
len: 15
d_gene: TRBD1
j_gene: TRBJ1-2
v_gene: TRBV5-1
CDR3nt: TGCGCCAGCAGCCGGGGACAGGCCATGAACTATGGCTACACCTTC
CDR3aa: CASSRGQAMNYGYTF

abundance: .
len: 17
d_gene: .
j_gene: TRBJ2-3
v_gene: TRBV11-1
CDR3nt: TGTGCCAGCAGCTACGGACTAAGCGTGGGTAGCACAGATACGCAGTATTTT
CDR3aa: CASSYGLSVGSTDTQYF

abundance: .
len: 15
d_gene: TRBD2
j_gene: TRBJ2-7
v_gene: TRBV7-6
CDR3nt: TGTGCCAGCAGCCCCTGGACTAGCGAAGTGTACGAGCAGTACTTC
CDR3aa: CASSPWTSEVYEQYF

abundance: .
len: 11
d_gene: .
j_gene: TRBJ2-5
v_gene: TRBV30
CDR3nt: TGTGCCTGGAGGAGCGGGGAGACCCAGTACTTC
CDR3aa: CAWRSGETQYF

abundance: .
len: 17
d_gene: TRBD2
j_gene: TRBJ2-7
v_gene: TRBV10-2
CDR3nt: TGCGCCAGCAGTTTAAAGGAGCTAGCGGGTAGTCATTACGAGCAGTACTTC
CDR3aa: CASSLKELAGSHYEQYF

abundance: few
len: 15
d_gene: TRBD1
j_gene: TRBJ1-2
v_gene: TRBV19
CDR3nt: TGTGCCAGTAGTAAAACGGACAGGGGAGGCTATGGCTACACCTTC
CDR3aa: CASSKTDRGGYGYTF

abundance: few
len: 13
d_gene: .
j_gene: TRBJ2-7
v_gene: TRBV7-2
CDR3nt: TGTGCCAGCAGCTTAGAGATTTGGGGTGAGCAGTACTTC
CDR3aa: CASSLEIWGEQYF

abundance: .
len: 15
d_gene: .
j_gene: TRBJ2-7
v_gene: TRBV4-1
CDR3nt: TGCGCCAGCAGCCAGACAACAGGGTTAACCTACGAGCAGTACTTC
CDR3aa: CASSQTTGLTYEQYF

abundance: .
len: 17
d_gene: TRBD2
j_gene: TRBJ2-1
v_gene: TRBV19
CDR3nt: TGTGCCAGTAGTATAGTGGGGACTAGCGGGAGGGCCGGTGAGCAGTTCTTC
CDR3aa: CASSIVGTSGRAGEQFF

abundance: .
len: 18
d_gene: TRBD2
j_gene: TRBJ2-3
v_gene: TRBV5-8
CDR3nt: TGTGCCAGCATACTGACTAGCGGGAGGACTTTTAGCACAGATACGCAGTATTTT
CDR3aa: CASILTSGRTFSTDTQYF